The present entry profiles one T cell receptor (beta chain) with its context. This sample was taken from a study of early T cells in non-severe SARS-CoV-2 infection. Study-level information: Sequenced bulk RNA came from whole blood that was unsorted, and chains were unpaired.

This CDR3 region has 13 residues. Trimming left V 2 bases short and J 7 bases short, with 9 bases between. TCRdb used MiXCR to reprocess the 5' RACE reads, holding one entry per CDR3 protein. The sample gives approximately 100,000 distinct CDR3 sequences, around a sixth of which show up once; over 1% is in the top ten. This TCR was sampled from an adult who was a healthcare worker with PCR-confirmed SARS-CoV-2 infection or an uninfected control (not recorded which). Sequenced: whole blood. The chain links TRBV12-3 or TRBV12-4 to TRBJ2-1; D remains unclear. The CDR3 loop is CASSLTRINEQFF. As DNA, the CDR3 is TGTGCCAGCAGTTTAACCCGCATTAATGAGCAGTTCTTC.